A single sample gave rise to the 27 T cell receptor beta chains below, sequenced in a study of blood T cell repertoires in COVID-19. Repertoires were generated with immunoSEQ multiplex PCR, while TCRdb's copy carries only in-frame clones and drops some. Of about 150,000 clones detected, about 88% appear once; the ten largest clones hold roughly 7%. Sequences were obtained from PBMCs or T cells enriched from blood (not recorded which). Receptor source: a man aged 50-60 years who had recovered from COVID-19.

The rearrangement links TRBV5-8 to TRBJ1-2, with a possible D match to TRBD1 (5 bases). CDR1 is SGHTS and CDR2 is YDEGEE in the germline V gene. V lost 4 bases to trimming and J lost 5 bases, with 12 bases between them. This CDR3 has 13 residues. CDR3 sequence: CASSHTGVYGYTF. DNA of the CDR3: TGTGCCAGCAGCCACACGGGGGTTTATGGCTACACCTTC. The variable domain in full, completed from reference TRBV5-8 and TRBJ1-2, reads EAGVTQSPTHLIKTRGQQATLRCSPISGHTSVYWYQQALGLGLQFLLWYDEGEERNRGNFPPRFSGRQFPNYSSELNVNALELEDSALYLCASSHTGVYGYTFGSGTRLTVV.

The rearrangement links TRBV12-3 or TRBV12-4 to TRBJ2-7; 7 bases match TRBD1. V was clipped by 2 bases and J by 6 bases; unmatched bases: 4. The CDR3 spans 13 residues. CDR3 protein: CASSLKGAGEQYF. CDR3 DNA sequence: TGTGCCAGCAGTTTAAAGGGGGCGGGCGAGCAGTACTTC.

The chain has TRBV9 and TRBJ1-5; D is undetermined. V lost 1 base and J lost 5, with 7 bases in between. The CDR3 spans 13 residues. The germline V gene has CDR1 SGDLS and CDR2 YYNGEE. In DNA, the CDR3 is TGTGCCAGCAGCGTATACCCAGATCAGCCCCAGCATTTT. It encodes CASSVYPDQPQHF.

The gene calls are TRBV7-4 and TRBJ2-3; D is possibly TRBD1 (6 bases). The CDR3 is 18 residues long. Trimming took 4 bases from V and 0 from J, leaving 20 bases between them. Germline V gene data show CDR1 as SGHVT and CDR2 as SQSDAQ. The CDR3 coding sequence is TGTGCCAGCAGCTCCCACATATCGACAGGCAAGAGCACAGATACGCAGTATTTT. It is translated as CASSSHISTGKSTDTQYF.

The chain employs TRBV19 and TRBJ1-2; 7 bases are shared with TRBD1. The CDR3 loop spans 14 amino acids. After removal of 1 base from V and 7 bases from J, the junction contained 6 bases not matched to a gene. CDR1 is LNHDA and CDR2 is SQIVND in the germline V gene (reference sequence). CDR3 amino acids: CASSIGEGASGYTF. CDR3 DNA: TGTGCCAGTAGTATAGGAGAGGGGGCGTCTGGCTACACCTTC.

The V and J genes are TRBV6-1 and TRBJ2-5; D unclear. Germline CDR1 reads MNHNS; CDR2 reads SASEGT. CDR3 length equals 15 residues. V lost 2 bases and J lost 0, with 10 bases in between. The CDR3 reads CASSESEFYQETQYF. For the CDR3, the DNA is TGTGCCAGCAGTGAATCCGAGTTCTACCAAGAGACCCAGTACTTC.

This clone occurred once. This chain joins TRBV11-2 and TRBJ1-2; D call uncertain. CDR3 length equals 15 residues. Trimming removed 5 bases from V and 5 bases from J, with 18 bases in between. Germline values: CDR1 SGHAT, CDR2 FQNNGV. This chain's CDR3 is CASSLMGPPAYGYTF. CDR3 DNA sequence: TGTGCCAGCAGCCTAATGGGCCCTCCGGCTTATGGCTACACCTTC.

This clone was picked up one time. The chain combines TRBV2 with TRBJ2-7, with 10 bases fitting TRBD1. After removal of 6 bases from V and 8 bases from J, the junction contained 4 bases not matched to a gene. The CDR3 is 12 amino acids. Per germline, CDR1 SNHLY and CDR2 FYNNEI. The CDR3 nucleotides read TGTGCCAGCAGGGACAGGGGGAGACAGCAGTACTTC. Its protein product is CASRDRGRQQYF.

CDR3 loop: CASSSTGSDGYTF. CDR3 sequence (DNA): TGTGCCAGCAGCTCTACAGGGTCGGATGGCTACACCTTC. V gene TRBV5-6 combines with J gene TRBJ1-2; D is perhaps TRBD1 (6 bases). The V end was cut by 3 bases, the J end by 6 bases, with 12 bases between. The CDR3 consists of 13 residues. Germline lookup yields CDR1 SGHDT and CDR2 YYEEEE.

The rearrangement joins TRBV6-5 to TRBJ1-1; D call uncertain. Germline V gives CDR1 MNHEY, CDR2 SVGAGI. The CDR3 consists of 13 residues. V lost 2 bases to trimming and J lost 5 bases, with 9 bases between them. The CDR3 DNA reads as TGTGCCAGCAGTTACCAGGAACGAACTGAAGCTTTCTTT. Residues: CASSYQERTEAFF.

The chain has TRBV3-1 (or the pseudogene TRBV3-2) and TRBJ2-1, with D maybe TRBD2 (7 bases). The CDR3 has 13 residues. The germline gives CDR1 LGHDT, CDR2 YNNKEL (reference sequence). Trimming cost V 2 bases and J 10 bases, with 12 bases left between them. The DNA for the CDR3 is TGTGCCAGCAGCCAAATGGGAGGGGGGGAGCAGTTCTTC. This translates into CASSQMGGGEQFF.

The chain couples TRBV7-2 to TRBJ1-2; possible D gene TRBD1, 5 bases. The CDR3 runs to 12 residues. Germline lookup yields CDR1 SGHTA and CDR2 FQGNSA. V lost 5 bases and J 10 bases, leaving 14 bases between the germline ends. This CDR3 is CASSPRTGFYTF. The CDR3 nucleotides read TGTGCCAGCAGCCCCCGCACAGGATTCTACACCTTC.

The chain carries TRBV18 and TRBJ1-2, with D possibly TRBD1 on 6 matching bases. The CDR3 runs 13 residues. Trimming cost V 3 bases and J 7 bases, with 12 bases left between them. From germline, CDR1 is KGHSH and CDR2 LQKENI. The CDR3 sequence is CASSPKRDTGYTF. CDR3 nucleotides: TGTGCCAGCTCACCCAAGCGGGACACTGGCTACACCTTC. Supplemented by reference TRBV18 and TRBJ1-2, the full variable domain reads NAGVMQNPRHLVRRRGQEARLRCSPMKGHSHVYWYRQLPEEGLKFMVYLQKENIIDESGMPKERFSAEFPKEGPSILRIQQVVRGDSAAYFCASSPKRDTGYTFGSGTRLTVV.

V is TRBV5-6 and J is TRBJ1-5, with D perhaps TRBD1 (5 bases). V was clipped by 2 bases and J by 6 bases, with 12 bases between them. Germline lookup yields CDR1 SGHDT and CDR2 YYEEEE. The CDR3 contains 14 residues. CDR3 amino acids: CASSFGGALQPQHF. The CDR3 bases are TGTGCCAGCAGCTTCGGAGGGGCCCTTCAGCCCCAGCATTTT.

V and J are TRBV27 and TRBJ2-2; D is unclear. The germline CDR1 and CDR2 sequences are MNHEY and SMNVEV (reference sequence). Deletions cut 4 bases from V and 6 bases from J, with 9 bases between. This CDR3 is 13 amino acids long. The CDR3 sequence: CASSSLAAGELFF. CDR3 sequence (DNA): TGTGCCAGCAGTTCCCTCGCGGCCGGGGAGCTGTTTTTT.

The rearrangement links TRBV11-2 to TRBJ1-4; D is possibly TRBD1 (6 bases). The CDR3 spans 15 residues. Germline V gives CDR1 SGHAT, CDR2 FQNNGV. V dropped 5 bases and J dropped 7 bases, with 17 bases sitting between them. The CDR3 is CASSLNRAGGEKLFF. The DNA for the CDR3 is TGTGCCAGCAGCCTCAACAGGGCGGGGGGTGAAAAACTGTTTTTT.

The genes are TRBV30 and TRBJ1-1, with TRBD1 matching 9 bases. J gave up 1 base and V 8 bases, and 5 bases lay outside the gene matches. This CDR3 has 13 residues. Germline V gene lookup returns CDR1 GTSNPN and CDR2 SVGIG (reference sequence). Written as DNA, the CDR3 is TGTGCCAACCTGGGACAGGGGAACACTGAAGCTTTCTTT. This encodes CANLGQGNTEAFF.

J is TRBJ2-1 and V is TRBV2; maybe TRBD2 (7 bases). Germline values: CDR1 SNHLY, CDR2 FYNNEI. The ends were cut back, 8 bases at V and 4 bases at J, with 24 bases in the middle. CDR3 size: 17 residues. CDR3 DNA sequence: TGTGCCAGCCGAAGGAACCCTTCGGGGGGCCGTTACAATGAGCAGTTCTTC. This encodes CASRRNPSGGRYNEQFF.

In its sample, this clone was seen a few times. The DNA is left out, because the CDR3 cannot be placed on it with certainty; the CDR3 is given as TCRdb lists it. The chain uses TRBV21-1 and TRBJ1-4. TRBV21-1 is a pseudogene locus. Ends included, the CDR3 has 14 residues. The chain's CDR3 is CASSRYDCGEKLFF.

V and J are TRBV5-3 and TRBJ2-3, with TRBD1 identical over 8 bases. Being an ORF, TRBV5-3 has a function that is uncertain. V was clipped by 4 bases and J by 0 bases; unmatched bases: 1. There are 14 residues in the CDR3. The CDR3 region has the DNA TGTGCCAGAAGCCAGGGGGCTAGCACAGATACGCAGTATTTT. It is translated as CARSQGASTDTQYF.

The rearrangement uses TRBV12-3 or TRBV12-4 and TRBJ2-7; D gene ambiguous. V lost 1 base and J lost 5, with 6 bases in between. The CDR3 runs 12 residues. CDR3 sequence (DNA): TGTGCCAGCAGTTTAGTTTTTAACGAGCAGTACTTC. This translates into CASSLVFNEQYF.

The rearrangement uses TRBV10-3 and TRBJ1-2, with D possibly being TRBD1 (6 bases). From germline, CDR1 is ENHRY and CDR2 SYGVKD. The CDR3 covers 15 residues. V shed 0 bases and J shed 8 bases, with 16 bases lying between them. The CDR3 here is CAISESNTGIAGYTF. Written as DNA, the CDR3 is TGTGCCATCAGTGAGTCGAACACAGGGATTGCGGGCTACACCTTC.

The chain joins TRBV7-3 to TRBJ2-3; TRBD2 agrees at 9 bases. Unmatched junction bases numbered 6, after V lost 5 bases and J lost 3 bases. This CDR3 region has 15 residues. Per the germline V gene, CDR1 is SGHTA and CDR2 is FQGTGA. For the CDR3, the DNA is TGTGCCAGCAGCGAAGGTAGCGGGAGAACAGATACGCAGTATTTT. It is translated as CASSEGSGRTDTQYF.

V usage is TRBV6-1 and J usage is TRBJ2-1; 12 bases fit TRBD2. There are 15 residues in the CDR3. Germline CDR1 and CDR2: MNHNS and SASEGT. V was clipped by 3 bases and J by 7 bases; unmatched bases: 4. Written as DNA, the CDR3 is TGTGCCAGCAGTGAGACTAGCGGGGGACCGAATGAGCAGTTCTTC. As protein: CASSETSGGPNEQFF.

J is TRBJ1-4 and V is TRBV14, with 8 bases fitting TRBD1. CDR1 and CDR2 from the germline V gene are SGHDN and FVKESK. The V segment lost 9 bases and the J segment 7 bases; nucleotides outside the gene matches: 25. The CDR3 runs to 19 residues. In nucleotides, the CDR3 is TGTGCCAGTGCTTTTGATTGGACAGGGTGGACTTCGGAGGGTGAAAAACTGTTTTTT. Its protein is CASAFDWTGWTSEGEKLFF.

The gene calls are TRBV4-2 and TRBJ2-1, with 7 bases matching TRBD2. V shed 3 bases, J shed 12 bases, and the junction held 11 bases outside the gene matches. This CDR3 region has 14 residues. CDR1 is LGHNA and CDR2 is YNFKEQ in the germline V gene. CDR3 coding DNA: TGTGCCAGCAGCCAGACTCGCATTAGCGGGTTGCAGTTCTTC. This gives the protein CASSQTRISGLQFF.

The V call is TRBV5-1, the J call TRBJ1-6; 7 nucleotides align to TRBD1. V shed 4 bases and J 10 bases; nucleotides not matched to a gene: 8. Germline loops: CDR1 SGHRS, CDR2 YFSETQ. This CDR3 has 14 amino acids. This CDR3 is CASSPGTAKSPLHF. The CDR3 DNA reads TGCGCCAGCAGCCCTGGGACAGCAAAGTCACCCCTCCACTTT.